This entry lists 10 T cell receptor beta chains sequenced from one sample in a study of T-cell reconstitution after alpha-beta-depleted transplantation in children. Unique molecular identifiers were incorporated into the prepared TCRbeta library. TCRdb processed the PCR reads anew with MiXCR; each CDR3 protein has one entry. The sample contains 450,000 to 600,000 distinct CDR3 sequences, about 10% of which appear only once. Sequences were derived from PBMCs, sampled before TCRalphabeta/CD19-depleted stem cell transplant. The source of these receptors is a child aged 2 to 10 with inherited bone marrow failure, due to receive a stem cell transplant.

This clonotype has at least ten counts. The rearrangement joins TRBV27 to TRBJ2-4; the D call may be TRBD1 or TRBD2 (7 bases each). This CDR3 spans 16 amino acids. Trimming took off 10 bases at V and 4 bases at J, with 23 bases between the two ends. CDR1 MNHEY and CDR2 SMNVEV come from the germline V gene (reference sequence). This CDR3 is CATRGGLGLSKNIQYF. The DNA of the CDR3 is TGTGCCACCAGGGGGGGATTGGGACTATCGAAAAACATTCAGTACTTC.

The table lists this clonotype with a few counts. This chain joins TRBV2 and TRBJ2-7, with a weak D call TRBD1 (6 bases). CDR1 SNHLY and CDR2 FYNNEI come from the germline V gene. This CDR3 is 12 amino acids long. Between the trimmed V and J ends, which lost 7 bases and 0 bases, there was a span of 7 bases. CDR3 region: CASNRASYEQYF. The CDR3 DNA sequence: TGTGCCAGCAACAGGGCCTCCTACGAGCAGTACTTC.

This clonotype has a handful of counts. J is TRBJ1-3 and V is TRBV13, with 7 bases matching TRBD1. Unmatched junction bases numbered 7, after V lost 5 bases and J lost 3 bases. The germline gives CDR1 PRHDT, CDR2 FYEKMQ (reference sequence). This CDR3 spans 15 amino acids. In DNA form, the CDR3 reads TGTGCCAGCAGCCTTACTCGACAGGGTGGAAACACCATATATTTT. Amino acid sequence: CASSLTRQGGNTIYF.

This clonotype was counted many times. The chain joins TRBV12-3 or TRBV12-4 to TRBJ2-2; TRBD1 might be the D (7 bases). The CDR3 extends over 15 amino acids. Trimming removed 2 bases from V and 4 bases from J, with 11 bases in between. In nucleotides, the CDR3 is TGTGCCAGCAGTTTAAGGCAGGGGGGCACCGGGGAGCTGTTTTTT. This codes for CASSLRQGGTGELFF.

This clonotype was seen more than once but under ten times. This chain joins TRBV20-1 and TRBJ1-1; weak D call: TRBD1 (5 bases). Trimming took off 5 bases at V and 5 bases at J, with 18 bases between the two ends. The CDR3 totals 14 residues. Germline CDR1 is DFQATT and CDR2 is SNEGSKA (reference sequence). The CDR3 nucleotides read TGCAGTGCTGAAGGGGACGGCGGCCAGACTGAAGCTTTCTTT. Translating gives CSAEGDGGQTEAFF.

At least ten counts were recorded for this clonotype. The chain employs TRBV5-1 and TRBJ2-1; D not resolved. Germline V gene lookup returns CDR1 SGHRS and CDR2 YFSETQ. V was cut by 3 bases and J by 9 bases, with 16 bases left in between. This CDR3 is 14 amino acids long. CDR3 region: CASSYIGPSGEQFF. CDR3 bases: TGCGCCAGCAGCTATATTGGGCCATCTGGTGAGCAGTTCTTC.

This clonotype was observed many times. The V gene is TRBV5-1, the J gene TRBJ2-3; D is uncertain. This CDR3 is built from 14 residues. Trimming shortened V by 3 bases and J by 2 bases, and 10 bases separated the two germline ends. From germline, CDR1 is SGHRS and CDR2 YFSETQ. Written as DNA, the CDR3 is TGCGCCAGCAGCTCCCGGGTTTACACAGATACGCAGTATTTT. It translates to CASSSRVYTDTQYF.

This clonotype occurred once. The chain combines TRBV27 with TRBJ2-7; 12 nucleotides match TRBD2. Looked up from germline, CDR1 is MNHEY and CDR2 is SMNVEV (reference sequence). J gave up 3 bases and V 4 bases, and 7 bases lay outside the gene matches. The CDR3 totals 16 residues. Here the CDR3 DNA reads TGTGCCAGCAGTTCAGAACCGGGACTAGCGGGCTACGAGCAGTACTTC. Amino acids: CASSSEPGLAGYEQYF.

In its sample, this clonotype was seen once. The chain joins TRBV12-3 or TRBV12-4 to TRBJ2-1, with TRBD2 matching 9 bases. This CDR3 region has 18 residues. The J segment lost 9 bases and the V segment lost 5 bases, leaving 20 bases of the junction unmatched. CDR3 DNA sequence: TGTGCCAGCAGTCTTAACGCGCAGGGGGTAGCGGGAGAGGGTGAGCAGTTCTTC. The encoded protein is CASSLNAQGVAGEGEQFF.

In this sample, this clonotype turned up a few times. The chain employs TRBV20-1 and TRBJ1-2; the D is unclear. The ends were cut back, 6 bases at V and 6 bases at J, with 20 bases in the middle. Germline V gives CDR1 DFQATT, CDR2 SNEGSKA (reference sequence). This CDR3 comprises 14 residues. CDR3 amino acids: CSAFGSSMADGYTF. As DNA, the CDR3 is TGCAGTGCCTTCGGGTCTTCCATGGCGGATGGCTACACCTTC.